This T cell receptor (beta chain) was profiled in a study of beta chain features in type 1 diabetes. Study-level points and caveats: Type 1 diabetes patients had moderately but significantly shorter TCRB CDR3s in all four CD4+ subsets. At VDJ recombination sites, type 1 diabetes patients had fewer insertions and more deleted nucleotides.

Points on this clone: Its specificity is not known.

Per the germline V gene, CDR1 is SGHTA and CDR2 is FQGNSA. The V end lost 5 bases, the J end lost 1 base, and 11 bases lay between the germline ends. There are 15 residues in the CDR3. Expressed TCRB transcripts were sequenced, since all the RNA that had been isolated was reverse transcribed. About 3.7 million reads per sample were averaged for naive, central memory and regulatory samples. Sequenced by immunoSEQ multiplex PCR; TCRdb stores in-frame clones only, minus some. The sample lists around 430,000 clones, 30% occurring once. The purity of all sorted populations exceeded 95%. The genes are TRBV7-2 and TRBJ2-2; possible D gene TRBD1, 5 bases. The specimen sequenced was naive CD4+ T cells from blood. This TCR derives from a man aged 18 to 30 in good health. The CDR3, as DNA: TGTGCCAGCAGCCCGCTCACAGGGAACACCGGGGAGCTGTTTTTT. It is translated as CASSPLTGNTGELFF.